The rows below give T cell receptor beta chains drawn from one sample of a study of regulatory and conventional T cells in RAG deficiency. Libraries were prepared by immunoSEQ multiplex PCR; TCRdb keeps only in-frame clonotypes and omits some of them. The sample contains about 7,100 clones, roughly 89% of which appear only once. This sample also appeared in a second study, on regulatory T cells.

Source material: CD127- CD25+ CD4+ Tregs sorted from blood. The source is a human donor in good health. The CDR3 runs from the conserved cysteine through the conserved F or W. Each record gives: J gene, D gene, V gene, clone size, CDR3 DNA, CDR3 protein. D genes are given only for firm matches. Size is omitted from some rows. Given values are once, few, many or a class for expanded clones.

TRBJ1-5	TRBD1	TRBV2	-	TGTGCCAGCAGTGATTGGTCAGGGGGCCCTTATAGCAATCAGCCCCAGCATTTT	CASSDWSGGPYSNQPQHF
TRBJ2-3	TRBD2	TRBV15	-	TGTGCCACCAGCAGGGGACTAGCGGGGGGCACCACTGGCACAGATACGCAGTATTTT	CATSRGLAGGTTGTDTQYF
TRBJ2-3	-	TRBV11-1	-	TGTGCCAGCAGCTTAGATTTGAACGCGGGGACCTTCTTCACAGATACGCAGTATTTT	CASSLDLNAGTFFTDTQYF
TRBJ1-3	-	TRBV4-2	-	TGTGCCAGCAGCCAAGAACCCACAGGGTCGGTTGGAAACACCATATATTTT	CASSQEPTGSVGNTIYF
TRBJ2-2	TRBD2	TRBV5-6	once	TGTGCCAGCAGTCATAGCGGGGGGGCTCCCGGGGAGCTGTTTTTT	CASSHSGGAPGELFF
TRBJ2-3	TRBD2	TRBV5-1	-	TGCGCCAGCAGCTTGGGGCTAGCGGGTCTAGATACGCAGTATTTT	CASSLGLAGLDTQYF
TRBJ2-1	TRBD2	TRBV18	-	TGTGCCAGCTCACCACCGGGCGCGGGGGGCCCCTCCTACAATGAGCAGTTCTTC	CASSPPGAGGPSYNEQFF
TRBJ2-3	TRBD2	TRBV9	-	TGTGCCAGCAGCCGCCAAGCGGGGGGTCAAGATACGCAGTATTTT	CASSRQAGGQDTQYF
TRBJ1-2	TRBD1	TRBV10-3	-	TGTGCCGCAACACCGGGACAGGGATTCTATGGCTACACCTTC	CAATPGQGFYGYTF
TRBJ1-3	TRBD1	TRBV10-3	-	TGTGCCATCAGCCAAAAGGAGGGACAGGGGTATGGAAACACCATATATTTT	CAISQKEGQGYGNTIYF
TRBJ2-1	TRBD1	TRBV19	-	TGTGCCAGTAGTATTCAGACAGGGGTGAGGAAAAAGTTCTTC	CASSIQTGVRKKFF
TRBJ2-5	TRBD2	TRBV4-1	-	TGCGCCAGCAGCCAAGGGTCAGCGGGGTACCAAGAGACCCAGTACTTC	CASSQGSAGYQETQYF
TRBJ2-7	-	TRBV19	-	TGTGCCAGTAGTATAGATCGGGGCTACGAGCAGTACTTC	CASSIDRGYEQYF
TRBJ1-3	TRBD1	TRBV19	-	TGTGCCAGTAGTATTGCACAGGGGGACACCATATATTTT	CASSIAQGDTIYF
TRBJ2-7	TRBD2	TRBV18	once	TGTGCCAGCTCACCACCCGCGGGGGGCTCCAACGAGCAGTACTTC	CASSPPAGGSNEQYF
TRBJ2-3	TRBD2	TRBV9	-	TGTGCCAGCAGCGTAGCATCAGGAGCGGGGGGAGCAGATACGCAGTATTTT	CASSVASGAGGADTQYF
TRBJ1-2	-	TRBV28	-	TGTGCCAGCGGATCGGGGGGAGGCTATGGCTACACCTTC	CASGSGGGYGYTF
TRBJ2-3	TRBD2	TRBV7-2	-	TGTGCCAGCAGCTCGATGGGGGGGGCAGATACGCAGTATTTT	CASSSMGGADTQYF
TRBJ2-6	-	TRBV4-3	-	TGCGCCAGCAGCCAAGAGGCCTCTGGGGCCAACGTCCTGACTTTC	CASSQEASGANVLTF
TRBJ2-1	-	TRBV19	-	TGTGCCAGTAGTCTCTTACAGAACAATGAGCAGTTCTTC	CASSLLQNNEQFF
TRBJ1-1	-	TRBV6-1	-	TGTGCCAGCAGTGAAGACAGGAAAGCTTTCTTT	CASSEDRKAFF
TRBJ2-7	TRBD1	TRBV5-4	few	TGTGCCAGCAGCTTGGGGACAGGGGGTCCCTCCTACGAGCAGTACTTC	CASSLGTGGPSYEQYF
TRBJ2-3	TRBD1	TRBV7-2	-	TGTGCCAGCAGCGGGGACAGGGGCTGGGGCACAGATACGCAGTATTTT	CASSGDRGWGTDTQYF
TRBJ2-5	TRBD2	TRBV19	-	TGTGCCAGTATGGAGCGGGGGCGCCAAGAGACCCAGTACTTC	CASMERGRQETQYF
TRBJ2-7	TRBD2	TRBV5-1	-	TGCGCCAGCAACAGTCGAGGGCGGGGGGGCCACGAGCAGTACTTC	CASNSRGRGGHEQYF
TRBJ1-5	-	TRBV5-3	-	TGTGCCAGAAGCCAGGGCCCCTATAGCAATCAGCCCCAGCATTTT	CARSQGPYSNQPQHF
TRBJ2-3	TRBD2	TRBV7-2	few	TGTGCCAGCAGCCCTGGACTAGCGGGGGCCGCGCAGTATTTT	CASSPGLAGAAQYF
TRBJ2-7	-	TRBV4-3	-	TGCGCCAGCAGCCCCTATACCCACTACGAGCAGTACTTC	CASSPYTHYEQYF
TRBJ2-1	TRBD2	TRBV9	-	TGTGCCAGCAGCCCCCGCGGGGGGGTGGGTGAGCAGTTCTTC	CASSPRGGVGEQFF
TRBJ2-7	TRBD1	TRBV11-2	-	TGTGCCAGCAGCTTCCGGGACAGGTCCTACGAGCAGTACTTC	CASSFRDRSYEQYF
TRBJ2-3	-	TRBV7-9	-	TGTGCCAGCAGCCGTACAGATACGCAGTATTTT	CASSRTDTQYF
TRBJ2-3	TRBD1	TRBV7-2	-	TGTGCCAGCAGTCGACAGGGGGTAGGGGTGGGTGACACAGATACGCAGTATTTT	CASSRQGVGVGDTDTQYF
TRBJ1-5	-	TRBV27	-	TGTGCCAGCAGTTTTCACAGGGCACATAGGCCCCAGCATTTT	CASSFHRAHRPQHF
TRBJ1-3	-	TRBV4-1	-	TGCGCCAGCAGCCCAGGGCGGGGGGGTAGCTCTGGAAACACCATATATTTT	CASSPGRGGSSGNTIYF
TRBJ1-5	-	TRBV7-8	-	TGTGCCAGCAGCTTAGACGGGCCCCAGCATTTT	CASSLDGPQHF
TRBJ2-6	-	TRBV28	-	TGTGCCAGCAGTATACAACAGGATTTTCGAGGCTCTGGGGCCAACGTCCTGACTTTC	CASSIQQDFRGSGANVLTF
TRBJ1-5	-	TRBV4-1	-	TGCGCCAGCAGCCAAGATCCCGGCCAGCGGCCCCAGCATTTT	CASSQDPGQRPQHF
TRBJ2-1	TRBD2	TRBV6-1	-	TGTGCCAGCAGGGAGCGGGGGAGCAATGAGCAGTTCTTC	CASRERGSNEQFF
TRBJ1-3	-	TRBV30	-	TGTGCCTGGAGTGTAGCGGTGCGATTCTCTGGAAACACCATATATTTT	CAWSVAVRFSGNTIYF
TRBJ1-6	-	TRBV4-2	-	TGTGCCAGCAGCCAAGATGTTTCGGGTCGGAGCTCCTATAATTCCCCCCTCCACTTT	CASSQDVSGRSSYNSPLHF
TRBJ2-3	-	TRBV19	-	TGTGCCAGTAGTATAGTGGGGGGGACACCCCTCACAGATACGCAGTATTTT	CASSIVGGTPLTDTQYF
TRBJ1-1	-	TRBV5-5	-	TGTGCCAGCAGCTTGGAAACATCCCCTGAAGCTTTCTTT	CASSLETSPEAFF
TRBJ1-2	-	TRBV5-1	-	TGCGCCAGCAGCTTGGACAGGGTGTATGGCTACACCTTC	CASSLDRVYGYTF
TRBJ2-1	TRBD1	TRBV10-3	once	TGTGCCATCAGCCCTGACAGGGGGAATGAGCAGTTCTTC	CAISPDRGNEQFF
TRBJ1-1	-	TRBV7-9	-	TGTGCCAGCAGCTTAGGCGAGAACACTGAAGCTTTCTTT	CASSLGENTEAFF
TRBJ1-2	-	TRBV19	-	TGTGCCAGTAGTATCCCTAGGACAGCTCTTGGCTACACCTTC	CASSIPRTALGYTF
TRBJ1-3	TRBD1	TRBV6-5	-	TGTGCCAGCAGTTACTCGGGACAGGACCCTGGAAACACCATATATTTT	CASSYSGQDPGNTIYF
TRBJ2-7	-	TRBV19	-	TGTGCCAGTAGTGGCTGGAGGACGGACGAGCAGTACTTC	CASSGWRTDEQYF
TRBJ1-2	-	TRBV7-2	-	TGTGCCAGCAGCTTTGCAGGGGCCATCTATGGCTACACCTTC	CASSFAGAIYGYTF
TRBJ1-6	-	TRBV19	-	TGTGCCAGTACCTCTCGGACCCAGGGTTACTATAATTCACCCCTCCACTTT	CASTSRTQGYYNSPLHF
TRBJ2-2	-	TRBV11-1	-	TGTGCCAGCAGCTTAGTAGCCGGGGAGCTGTTTTTT	CASSLVAGELFF
TRBJ1-2	TRBD1	TRBV25-1	-	TGTGCCAGCAGTGAGAGGGACAGGGTCGGCTACACCTTC	CASSERDRVGYTF
TRBJ1-1	-	TRBV5-1	-	TGCGCCAGCAGCTTGGTAGGCGGGAATGAAGCTTTCTTT	CASSLVGGNEAFF